Below are 4 T cell receptor beta chains sequenced from a single sample in a study of CD8 T cells in Susac syndrome (dated by TCRdb to about 2019). Library construction relied on the immunoSEQ multiplex PCR assay. RNA was extracted with the RNeasy kit and 0.5 to 1 ug was reverse transcribed using random hexamers. TCRdb reran the public reads through fastp at Q25 and MiXCR, keeping productive beta chains. Rows matching on CDR3 protein sequence are summarized as one entry with the most common DNA and genes. For this sample the table gives hundreds of thousands of distinct CDR3 sequences, of which more than 70% were detected only once. The ten largest clones add up to 0.09% to 0.15% of the sample. The sequencing input was CD8+ T cells from PBMCs. The source of these receptors is a human donor with multiple sclerosis.

The J gene is TRBJ2-7, the V gene TRBV19; D is undetermined. The germline V gene encodes CDR1 LNHDA and CDR2 SQIVND (reference sequence). With 1 base removed from V and 4 bases from J, the gap between germline ends came to 17 bases. CDR3 length equals 16 residues. CDR3 amino acids: CASSIVRSTDVYEQYF. In DNA, the CDR3 is TGTGCCAGTAGTATAGTCCGGAGTACGGACGTATACGAGCAGTACTTC.

The CDR3, as DNA: TGTGCCAGCAGTCAAACGCCGGGGACGATCGGCTGGACCGCTAACTATGGCTACACCTTC. As protein: CASSQTPGTIGWTANYGYTF. The chain combines TRBV7-6 with TRBJ1-2, with a weak D call TRBD1 (5 bases). V was trimmed by 6 bases and J by 0 bases, leaving 29 bases between them. The CDR3 loop spans 20 amino acids. The germline V gene encodes CDR1 SGHVS and CDR2 FNYEAQ.

The J gene is TRBJ1-4, the V gene TRBV7-9, with 7 nucleotides matching TRBD1. The V segment lost 6 bases and the J segment 8 bases; nucleotides outside the gene matches: 12. The CDR3 consists of 15 residues. Germline V gene data show CDR1 as SEHNR and CDR2 as FQNEAQ (reference sequence). The DNA for the CDR3 is TGTGCCAGCAGTGAACAGGGGAAGGATGGAGAAAAACTGTTTTTT. It yields the protein CASSEQGKDGEKLFF.

The chain couples TRBV7-6 to TRBJ2-5, with a possible D match to TRBD1 (5 bases). V lost 0 bases to trimming and J lost 2 bases, with 16 bases between them. Germline loops: CDR1 SGHVS, CDR2 FNYEAQ. The CDR3 loop spans 17 amino acids. CDR3 coding DNA: TGTGCCAGCAGCTTAGCGCCTCAAGACAGCCTACAAGAGACCCAGTACTTC. Residues: CASSLAPQDSLQETQYF. Looking up the rest from reference TRBV7-6 and TRBJ2-5 gives the full variable domain: GAGVSQSPRYKVTKRGQDVALRCDPISGHVSLYWYRQALGQGPEFLTYFNYEAQQDKSGLPNDRFSAERPEGSISTLTIQRTEQRDSAMYRCASSLAPQDSLQETQYFGPGTRLLVL.